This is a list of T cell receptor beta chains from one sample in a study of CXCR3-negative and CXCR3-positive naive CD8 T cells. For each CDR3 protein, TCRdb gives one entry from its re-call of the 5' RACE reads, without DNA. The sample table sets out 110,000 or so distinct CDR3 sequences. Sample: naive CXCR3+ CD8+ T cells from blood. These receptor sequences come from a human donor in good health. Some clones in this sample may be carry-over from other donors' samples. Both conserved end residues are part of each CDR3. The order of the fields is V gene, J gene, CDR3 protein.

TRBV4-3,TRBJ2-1,CASSQDRGGTYNEQFF
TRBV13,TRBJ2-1,CASSFLLAGGNSYNEQFF
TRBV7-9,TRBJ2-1,CASSFQIGPTRTIEQFF
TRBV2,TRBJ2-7,CASKPGQGTYEQYF
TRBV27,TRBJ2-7,CASSWGPDYEQYF
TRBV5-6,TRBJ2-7,CASTPGTSGTYEQYF
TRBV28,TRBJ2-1,CASSFPTSVNEQFF
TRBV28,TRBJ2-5,CASTPETVIQETQYF
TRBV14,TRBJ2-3,CASSQSWSEADTQYF
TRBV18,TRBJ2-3,CASSPPDRARGTDTQYF
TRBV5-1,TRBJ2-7,CASSFGEPYEQYF
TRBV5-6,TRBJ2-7,CASSLMGAVLDYEQYF
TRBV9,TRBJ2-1,CASSPSGITVHEQFF